This TCR beta chain is from a study of T cell responses to AZD1222 COVID-19 vaccine. General study findings and limits: Unmutated regions of variants are reportedly targeted by nearly half of spike-specific TCRs.

With respect to this clone: Antigen: not known.

Researchers grouped second doses given at about 4 or about 12 weeks into one pool. The method was immunoSEQ multiplex PCR; TCRdb's version includes in-frame clones alone and lacks a portion of them. In the table there are under 200,000 clones, roughly 94% of which are singletons. Germline loops: CDR1 LNHDA, CDR2 SQIVND (reference sequence). Trimming took off 4 bases at V and 1 base at J, with 13 bases between the two ends. The CDR3 totals 15 residues. The clonotype comes from an adult who received the AZD1222 COVID-19 vaccine. The chain carries TRBV19 and TRBJ1-1; the D gene is possibly TRBD1 (5 bases). Here the sequenced sample was peripheral blood, taken 28 days after the second AZD1222 dose. In DNA, the CDR3 is TGTGCCAGTAGTAATATGGACATCTCGAACACTGAAGCTTTCTTT. Protein sequence: CASSNMDISNTEAFF. Looking up the rest from reference TRBV19 and TRBJ1-1 gives the full variable domain: DGGITQSPKYLFRKEGQNVTLSCEQNLNHDAMYWYRQDPGQGLRLIYYSQIVNDFQKGDIAEGYSVSREKKESFPLTVTSAQKNPTAFYLCASSNMDISNTEAFFGQGTRLTVV.